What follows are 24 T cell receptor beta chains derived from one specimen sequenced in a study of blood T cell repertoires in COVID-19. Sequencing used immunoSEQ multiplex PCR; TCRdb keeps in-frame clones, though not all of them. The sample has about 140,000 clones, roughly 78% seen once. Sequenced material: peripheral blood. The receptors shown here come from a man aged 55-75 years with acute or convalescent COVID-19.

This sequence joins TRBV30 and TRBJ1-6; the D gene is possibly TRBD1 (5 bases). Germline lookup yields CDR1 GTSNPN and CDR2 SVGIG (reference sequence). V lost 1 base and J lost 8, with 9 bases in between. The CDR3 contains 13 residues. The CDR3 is CAWSGGGDSPLHF. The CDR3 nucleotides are TGTGCCTGGAGTGGGGGCGGGGATTCACCCCTCCACTTT.

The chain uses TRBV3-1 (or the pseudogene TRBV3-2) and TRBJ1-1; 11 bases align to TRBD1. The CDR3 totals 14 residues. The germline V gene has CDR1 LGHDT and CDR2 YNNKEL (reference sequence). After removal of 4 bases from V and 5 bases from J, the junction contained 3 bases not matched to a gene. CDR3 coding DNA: TGTGCCAGCAGCCGGACAGGGGGCATGACTGAAGCTTTCTTT. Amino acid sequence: CASSRTGGMTEAFF.

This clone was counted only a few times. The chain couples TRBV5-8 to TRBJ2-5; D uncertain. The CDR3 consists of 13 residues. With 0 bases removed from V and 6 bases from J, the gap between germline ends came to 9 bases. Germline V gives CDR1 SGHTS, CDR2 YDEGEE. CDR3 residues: CASSLASVKTQYF. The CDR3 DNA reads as TGTGCCAGCAGCTTGGCGTCAGTTAAGACCCAGTACTTC.

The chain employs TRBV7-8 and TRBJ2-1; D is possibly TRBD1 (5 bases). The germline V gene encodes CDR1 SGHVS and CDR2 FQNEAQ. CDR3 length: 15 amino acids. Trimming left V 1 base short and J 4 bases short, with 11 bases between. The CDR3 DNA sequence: TGTGCCAGCAGCTTAGTTAAAGGGGCATACAATGAGCAGTTCTTC. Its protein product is CASSLVKGAYNEQFF.

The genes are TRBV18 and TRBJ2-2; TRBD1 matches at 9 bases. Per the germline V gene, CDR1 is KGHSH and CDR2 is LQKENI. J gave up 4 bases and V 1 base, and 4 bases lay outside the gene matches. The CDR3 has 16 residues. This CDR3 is CASSPLGQGPTGELFF. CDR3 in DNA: TGTGCCAGCTCACCACTGGGACAGGGACCCACCGGGGAGCTGTTTTTT.

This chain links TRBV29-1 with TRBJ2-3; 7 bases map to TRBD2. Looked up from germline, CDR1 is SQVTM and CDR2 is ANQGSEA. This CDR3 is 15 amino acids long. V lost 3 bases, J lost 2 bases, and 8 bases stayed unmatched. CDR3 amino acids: CSVEGEGGFTDTQYF. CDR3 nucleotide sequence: TGCAGCGTTGAGGGGGAGGGTGGGTTCACAGATACGCAGTATTTT.

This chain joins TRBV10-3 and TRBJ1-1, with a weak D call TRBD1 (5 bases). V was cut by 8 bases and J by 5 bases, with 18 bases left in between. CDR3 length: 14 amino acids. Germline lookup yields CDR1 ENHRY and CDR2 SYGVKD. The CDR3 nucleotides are TGTGCCATCCGGGGGACGTCGGAGAGGACTGAAGCTTTCTTT. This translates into CAIRGTSERTEAFF.

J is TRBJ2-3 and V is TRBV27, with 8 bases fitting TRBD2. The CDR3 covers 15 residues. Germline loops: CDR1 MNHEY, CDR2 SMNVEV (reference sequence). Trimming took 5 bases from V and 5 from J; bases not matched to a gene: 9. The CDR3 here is CASSPLAARRDTQYF. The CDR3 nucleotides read TGTGCCAGCAGTCCACTAGCGGCGCGGAGAGATACGCAGTATTTT.

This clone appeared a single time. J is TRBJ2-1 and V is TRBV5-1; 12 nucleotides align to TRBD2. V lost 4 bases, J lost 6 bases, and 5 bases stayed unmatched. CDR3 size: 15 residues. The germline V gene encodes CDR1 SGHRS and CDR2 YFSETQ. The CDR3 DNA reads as TGCGCCAGCAGCCCCCTAGCGGGAGGGGCCAATGAGCAGTTCTTC. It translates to CASSPLAGGANEQFF.

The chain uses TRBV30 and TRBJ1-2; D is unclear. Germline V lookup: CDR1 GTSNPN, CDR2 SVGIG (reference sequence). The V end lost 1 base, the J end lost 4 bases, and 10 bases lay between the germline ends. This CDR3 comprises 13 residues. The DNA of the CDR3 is TGTGCCTGGAGTGGGACGGACTCCTATGGCTACACCTTC. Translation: CAWSGTDSYGYTF.

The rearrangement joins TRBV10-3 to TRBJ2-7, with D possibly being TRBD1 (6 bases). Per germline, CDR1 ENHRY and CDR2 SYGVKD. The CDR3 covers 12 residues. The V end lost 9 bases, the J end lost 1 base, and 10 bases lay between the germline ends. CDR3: CAMGADSYEQYF. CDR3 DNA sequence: TGTGCCATGGGGGCGGATTCCTACGAGCAGTACTTC.

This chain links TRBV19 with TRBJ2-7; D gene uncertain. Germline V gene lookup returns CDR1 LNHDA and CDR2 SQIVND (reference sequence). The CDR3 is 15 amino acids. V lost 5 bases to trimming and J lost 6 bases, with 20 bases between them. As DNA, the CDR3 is TGTGCCAGTAGTGCTACAGTGGTGGCTCCTGGCGAGCAGTACTTC. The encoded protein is CASSATVVAPGEQYF.

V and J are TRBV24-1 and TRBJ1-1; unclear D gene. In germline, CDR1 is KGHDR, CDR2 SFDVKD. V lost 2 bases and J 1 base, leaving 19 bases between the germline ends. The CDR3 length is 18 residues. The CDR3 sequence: CATSDSKRGDGRNTEAFF. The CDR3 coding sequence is TGTGCCACCAGTGATTCCAAGCGAGGTGATGGAAGGAACACTGAAGCTTTCTTT.

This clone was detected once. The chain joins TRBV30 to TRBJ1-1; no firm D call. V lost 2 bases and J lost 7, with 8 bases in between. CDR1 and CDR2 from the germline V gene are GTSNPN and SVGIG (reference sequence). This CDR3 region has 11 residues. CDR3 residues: CAWSQMYEAFF. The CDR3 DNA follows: TGTGCCTGGAGTCAGATGTATGAAGCTTTCTTT.

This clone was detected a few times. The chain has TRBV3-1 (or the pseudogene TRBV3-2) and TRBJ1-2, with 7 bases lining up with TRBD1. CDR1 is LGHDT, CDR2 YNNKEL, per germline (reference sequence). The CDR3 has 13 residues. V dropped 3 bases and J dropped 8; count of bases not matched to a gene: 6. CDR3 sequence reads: CASSQNGGGGYTF. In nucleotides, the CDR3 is TGTGCCAGCAGCCAGAACGGAGGGGGCGGCTACACCTTC.

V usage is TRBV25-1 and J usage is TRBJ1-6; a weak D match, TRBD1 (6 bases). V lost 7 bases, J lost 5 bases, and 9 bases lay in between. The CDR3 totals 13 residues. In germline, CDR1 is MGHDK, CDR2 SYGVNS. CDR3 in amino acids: CASKAGDNSPLHF. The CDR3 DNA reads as TGTGCCAGCAAGGCAGGGGATAATTCACCCCTCCACTTT.

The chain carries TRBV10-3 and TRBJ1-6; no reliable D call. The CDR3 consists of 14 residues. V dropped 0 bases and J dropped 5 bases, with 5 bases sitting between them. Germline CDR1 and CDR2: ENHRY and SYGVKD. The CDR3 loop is CAISESSDNSPLHF. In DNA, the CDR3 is TGTGCCATCAGTGAGTCGAGTGATAATTCACCCCTCCACTTT.

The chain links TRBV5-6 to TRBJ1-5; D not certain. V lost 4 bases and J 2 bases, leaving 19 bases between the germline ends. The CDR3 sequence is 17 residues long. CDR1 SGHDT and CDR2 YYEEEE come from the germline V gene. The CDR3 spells CASSPGGGGGGNQPQHF. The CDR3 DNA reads TGTGCCAGCAGCCCCGGAGGCGGCGGTGGGGGCAATCAGCCCCAGCATTTT.

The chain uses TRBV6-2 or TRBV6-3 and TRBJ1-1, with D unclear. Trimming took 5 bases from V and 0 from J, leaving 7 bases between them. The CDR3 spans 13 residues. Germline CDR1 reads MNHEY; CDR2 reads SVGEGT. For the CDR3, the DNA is TGTGCCAGCAGTCCCAGGATGAACACTGAAGCTTTCTTT. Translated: CASSPRMNTEAFF.

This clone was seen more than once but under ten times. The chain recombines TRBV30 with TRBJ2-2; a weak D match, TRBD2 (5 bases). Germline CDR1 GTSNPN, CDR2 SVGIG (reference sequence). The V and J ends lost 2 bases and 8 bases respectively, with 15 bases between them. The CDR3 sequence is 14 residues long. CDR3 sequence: CAWSPVGATGELFF. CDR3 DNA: TGTGCCTGGAGTCCCGTGGGAGCAACGGGGGAGCTGTTTTTT.

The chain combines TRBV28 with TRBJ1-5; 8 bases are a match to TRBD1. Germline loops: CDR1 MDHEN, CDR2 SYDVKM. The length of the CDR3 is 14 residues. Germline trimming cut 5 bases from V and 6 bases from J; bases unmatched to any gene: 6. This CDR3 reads CASSPPGGLQPQHF. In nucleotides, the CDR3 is TGTGCCAGCAGTCCCCCAGGGGGCCTTCAGCCCCAGCATTTT.

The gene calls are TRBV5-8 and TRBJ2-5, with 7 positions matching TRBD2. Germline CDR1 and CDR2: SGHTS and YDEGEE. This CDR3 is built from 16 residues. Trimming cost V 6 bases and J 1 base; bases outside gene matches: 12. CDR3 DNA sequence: TGTGCCAGCACCCGAGGAGCGGGAATCGGCCAAGAGACCCAGTACTTC. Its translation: CASTRGAGIGQETQYF.

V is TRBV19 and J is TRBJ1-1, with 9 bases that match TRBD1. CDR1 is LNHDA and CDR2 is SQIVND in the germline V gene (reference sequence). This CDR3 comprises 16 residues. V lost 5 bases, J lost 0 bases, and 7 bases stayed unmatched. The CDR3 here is CASSRNRDRVNTEAFF. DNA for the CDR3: TGTGCCAGTAGTCGCAACCGGGACAGGGTGAACACTGAAGCTTTCTTT. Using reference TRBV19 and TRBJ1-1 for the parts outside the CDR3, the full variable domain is DGGITQSPKYLFRKEGQNVTLSCEQNLNHDAMYWYRQDPGQGLRLIYYSQIVNDFQKGDIAEGYSVSREKKESFPLTVTSAQKNPTAFYLCASSRNRDRVNTEAFFGQGTRLTVV.

CDR3 DNA: TGTGCCAGCAGCGTAAGCGGATTGATGACACCCCTCCACTTT. This translates into CASSVSGLMTPLHF. The chain employs TRBV2 and TRBJ1-6; no clear D. The CDR3 sequence is 14 residues long. Trimming shortened V by 6 bases and J by 11 bases, and 17 bases separated the two germline ends. From germline, CDR1 is SNHLY and CDR2 FYNNEI.